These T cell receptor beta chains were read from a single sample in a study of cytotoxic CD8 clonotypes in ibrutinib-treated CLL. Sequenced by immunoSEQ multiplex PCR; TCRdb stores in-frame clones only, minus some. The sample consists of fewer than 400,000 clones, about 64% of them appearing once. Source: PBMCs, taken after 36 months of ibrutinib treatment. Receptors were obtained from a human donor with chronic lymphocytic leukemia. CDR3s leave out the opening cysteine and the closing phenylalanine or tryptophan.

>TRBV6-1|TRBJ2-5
ASRTGRQETQY
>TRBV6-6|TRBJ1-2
ASSPDIRGGYT
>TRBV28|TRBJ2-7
ASSLQLAGVRYEQY
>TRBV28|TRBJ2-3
ASAPGPSTDTQY
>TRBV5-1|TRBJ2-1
ASSTRGLASSGNEQF
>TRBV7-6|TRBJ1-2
ASSSGDIGSYGYT
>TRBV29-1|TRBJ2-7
SGHPGGKYEQY
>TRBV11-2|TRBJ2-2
ASSLPRLASPGELF
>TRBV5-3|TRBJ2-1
ARSSGLGSRNEQF
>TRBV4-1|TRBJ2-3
ASSQEGSGRVSTDTQY
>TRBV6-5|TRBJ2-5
ASSGLETQY
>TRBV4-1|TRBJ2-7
ASSQDRRGDEQY
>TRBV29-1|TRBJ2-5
SVETSGEN
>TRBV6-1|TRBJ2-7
ASNDRGLSYEQY
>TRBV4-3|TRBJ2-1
ASSQVQATSSYNEQF
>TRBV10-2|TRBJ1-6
ASSDDRGPLSPLH
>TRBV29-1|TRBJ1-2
SVDDMDTNYGYT
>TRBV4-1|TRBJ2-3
ASSPWTGGTDTQY
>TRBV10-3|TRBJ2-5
AISMDRSLYQETQY
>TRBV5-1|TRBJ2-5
ASSLSGGRETQY
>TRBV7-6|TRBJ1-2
ASSLEKGKGPNYGYT
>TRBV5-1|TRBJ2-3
ASSLMWADTQY
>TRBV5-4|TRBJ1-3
ASSFVGSNTIY
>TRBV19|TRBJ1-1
ASSRPDRVVEAF
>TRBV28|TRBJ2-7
ASSPLFPVDEQY
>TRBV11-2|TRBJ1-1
ASSPKSGVEAF
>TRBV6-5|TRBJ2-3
ASSSRPADTQY
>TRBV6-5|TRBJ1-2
ASSYSGYGYT
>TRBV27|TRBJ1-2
ASREVGGGYT
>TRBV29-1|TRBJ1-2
SVGYGYT
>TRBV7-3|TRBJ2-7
ASSLGVGSSYEQY
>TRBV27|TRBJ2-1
ASSLKRAGPYNEQF
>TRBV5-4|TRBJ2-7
ASSLAGPGEQY
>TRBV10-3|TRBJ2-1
AISDGTYNEQF
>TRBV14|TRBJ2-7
ASSLYPGGYEQY
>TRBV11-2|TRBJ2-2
ASSLVLRITGELF
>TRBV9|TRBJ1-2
ASTPTEPNYGYT
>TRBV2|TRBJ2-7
ASTQDRRSYEQY
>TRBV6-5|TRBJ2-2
ASKRWPYHTGELF
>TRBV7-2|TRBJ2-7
ASSHLRGQPSYEQY
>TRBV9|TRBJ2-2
ASSDSRDRVTGELF
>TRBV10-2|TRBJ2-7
ASSESLGEPLGEQY
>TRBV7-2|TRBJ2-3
ASSHRGEDTQY
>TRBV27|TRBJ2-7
ASSLDPQGGYEQY
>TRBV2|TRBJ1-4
ASSGGGALREKLF
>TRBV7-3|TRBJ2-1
ASSATSDVRVNEQF
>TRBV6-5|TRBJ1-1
ASSSPGVSEAF
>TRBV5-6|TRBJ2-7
ASSVMTPLVVYEQY
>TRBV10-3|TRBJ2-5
AISDGTGQETQY
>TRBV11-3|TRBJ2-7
ASSLGVSYEQY
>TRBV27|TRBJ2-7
ASSLWPGSREQY
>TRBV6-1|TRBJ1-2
ASSELRAYGYT
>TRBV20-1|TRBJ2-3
SALRPDTQY
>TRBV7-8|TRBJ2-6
ASSLAIRDSQPGANVLT
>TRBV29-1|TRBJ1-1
SVERATEAF
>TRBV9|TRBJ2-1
ASSADRGYEQF
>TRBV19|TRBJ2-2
ASSIDQGSIYTGELF
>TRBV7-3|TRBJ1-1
ASSQQQGSTEAF
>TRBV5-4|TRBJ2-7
ASSLAAGGDYEQY
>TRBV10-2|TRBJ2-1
ASSELGTKF